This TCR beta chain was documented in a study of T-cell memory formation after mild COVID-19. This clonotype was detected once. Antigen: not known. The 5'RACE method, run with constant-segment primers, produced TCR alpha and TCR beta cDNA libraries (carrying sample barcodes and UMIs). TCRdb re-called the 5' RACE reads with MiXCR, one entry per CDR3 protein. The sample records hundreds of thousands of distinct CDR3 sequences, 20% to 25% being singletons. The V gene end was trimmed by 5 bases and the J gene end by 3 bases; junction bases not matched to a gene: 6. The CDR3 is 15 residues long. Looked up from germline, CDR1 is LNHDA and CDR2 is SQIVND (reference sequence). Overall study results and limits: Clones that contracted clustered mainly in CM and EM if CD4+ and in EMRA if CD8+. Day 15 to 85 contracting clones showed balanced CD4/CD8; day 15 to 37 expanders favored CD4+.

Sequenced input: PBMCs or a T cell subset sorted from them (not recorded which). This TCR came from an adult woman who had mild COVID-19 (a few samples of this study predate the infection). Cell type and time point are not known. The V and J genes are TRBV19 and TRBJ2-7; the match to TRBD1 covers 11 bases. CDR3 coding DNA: TGTGCCAGTAGTGCCGGGACAGGGGGAGTCTACGAGCAGTACTTC. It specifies CASSAGTGGVYEQYF.